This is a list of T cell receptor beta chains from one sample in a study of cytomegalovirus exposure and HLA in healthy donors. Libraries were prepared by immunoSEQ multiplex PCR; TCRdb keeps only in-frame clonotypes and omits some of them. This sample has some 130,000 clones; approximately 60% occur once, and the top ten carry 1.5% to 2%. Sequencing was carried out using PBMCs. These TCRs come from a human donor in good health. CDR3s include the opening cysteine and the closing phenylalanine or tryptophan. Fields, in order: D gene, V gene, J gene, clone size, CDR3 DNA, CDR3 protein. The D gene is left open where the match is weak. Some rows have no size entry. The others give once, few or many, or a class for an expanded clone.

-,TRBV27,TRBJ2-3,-,TGTGCCAGCACCAGGGGTTCTTTCGGGGCAGATACGCAGTATTTT,CASTRGSFGADTQYF
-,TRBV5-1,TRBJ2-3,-,TGCGCCAGCAGCTTAACAGGGTCCCCGACAGATACGCAGTATTTT,CASSLTGSPTDTQYF
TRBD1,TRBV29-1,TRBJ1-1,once,TGCAGCGTGGGACAGGGGGGGACTGAAGCTTTCTTT,CSVGQGGTEAFF
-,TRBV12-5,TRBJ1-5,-,TGTGCTAGTGGTTTGTCGGATCAGCCCCAGCATTTT,CASGLSDQPQHF
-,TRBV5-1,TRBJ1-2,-,TGCGCCAGCGCCCAGTCCGGGGGGACCGACGGCTACACCTTC,CASAQSGGTDGYTF
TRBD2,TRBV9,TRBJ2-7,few,TGTGCCAGCGGCACTAGCGGAACCTCCTACGAGCAGTACTTC,CASGTSGTSYEQYF
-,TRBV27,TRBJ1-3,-,TGTGCCAGCAGCCGCGAGCCAGGAAACACCATATATTTT,CASSREPGNTIYF
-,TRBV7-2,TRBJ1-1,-,TGTGCCAGCAGCTTAGCTGCGGGGCCAGGGCGAGCTTTCTTT,CASSLAAGPGRAFF
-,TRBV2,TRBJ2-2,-,TGTGCCAGCAGTAGGACAGCTACCACCGGGGAGCTGTTTTTT,CASSRTATTGELFF
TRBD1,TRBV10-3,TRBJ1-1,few,TGTGCCATCAGTCCGACAGGGGGCACTGAAGCTTTCTTT,CAISPTGGTEAFF
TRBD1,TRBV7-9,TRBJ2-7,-,TGTGCCAGCAGCTCGGGACAGGGGGCATACGAGCAGTACTTC,CASSSGQGAYEQYF
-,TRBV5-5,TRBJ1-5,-,TGTGCCAGCAGCTTGGGGGGCAGGATAGACCAGCCCCAGCATTTT,CASSLGGRIDQPQHF
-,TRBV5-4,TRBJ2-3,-,TGTGCCAGCAGCTTGCGGGGTAGGCCAGATACGCAGTATTTT,CASSLRGRPDTQYF
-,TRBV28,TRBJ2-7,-,TGTGCCAGCAGCAATGACAGACCCTACGAGCAGTACTTC,CASSNDRPYEQYF
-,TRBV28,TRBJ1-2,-,TGTGCCAGCAGTTTATATTCACGGGACAACAACTATGGCTACACCTTC,CASSLYSRDNNYGYTF
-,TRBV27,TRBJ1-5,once,TGTGCCAGCAGTTTAAACCGGAGCAATCAGCCCCAGCATTTT,CASSLNRSNQPQHF
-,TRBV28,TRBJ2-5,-,TGTGCCAGCAGCTTACAGGGTGGGCAAGAGACCCAGTACTTC,CASSLQGGQETQYF
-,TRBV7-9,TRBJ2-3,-,TGTGCCAGCAGCCCCCAGGGGCGGGATACGCAGTATTTT,CASSPQGRDTQYF
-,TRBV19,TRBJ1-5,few,TGTGCCAGTAGTCTCTCACAGGGAAGCAGCAATCAGCCCCAGCATTTT,CASSLSQGSSNQPQHF
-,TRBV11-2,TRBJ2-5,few,TGTGCCAGCAGCCCTACGGCGGAAGAGACCCAGTACTTC,CASSPTAEETQYF
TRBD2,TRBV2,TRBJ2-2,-,TGTGCCAGCAGTCGGACTAGCGTCACCAACACCGGGGAGCTGTTTTTT,CASSRTSVTNTGELFF
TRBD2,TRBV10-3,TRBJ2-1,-,TGTGCCATCAGTGAGTCCAAAGCGGGACGCTCCTACAATGAGCAGTTCTTC,CAISESKAGRSYNEQFF
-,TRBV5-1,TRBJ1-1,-,TGCGCCAGCAGCGAGGGTCGCACTGAAGCTTTCTTT,CASSEGRTEAFF
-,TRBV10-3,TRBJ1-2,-,TGTGCCATCACCGAACTGGGGGCTGGCTATGGCTACACCTTC,CAITELGAGYGYTF
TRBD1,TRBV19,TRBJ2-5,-,TGTGCCAGTAGCGGGACAGCTCAAGAGACCCAGTACTTC,CASSGTAQETQYF
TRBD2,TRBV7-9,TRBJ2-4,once,TGTGCCAGCAGCGAGGGACTAGCTAAAAACATTCAGTACTTC,CASSEGLAKNIQYF
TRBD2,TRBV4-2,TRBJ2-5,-,TGTGCCAGCAGCCAAGCCGAGACTAGCGGCCAAGAGACCCAGTACTTC,CASSQAETSGQETQYF
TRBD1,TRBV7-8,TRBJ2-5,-,TGTGCCAGCAGCATACGACAGGGTTCTCAAGAGACCCAGTACTTC,CASSIRQGSQETQYF
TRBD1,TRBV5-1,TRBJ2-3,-,TGCGCCAGCAGCTTGTTAGGGGGCGACATCTCACCGTATTTT,CASSLLGGDISPYF
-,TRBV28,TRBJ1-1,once,TGTGCCAGCAGTTTATCACGCCTCGGGACACCGACCGCTGAAGCTTTCTTT,CASSLSRLGTPTAEAFF
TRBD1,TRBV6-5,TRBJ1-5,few,TGTGCCAGCAGTTACCGACAGGGTGACACCCAGCATTTT,CASSYRQGDTQHF
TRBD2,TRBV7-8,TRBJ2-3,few,TGTGCCAGCAGCCCGTGGGGAGGGGACGGGGGGTATTTT,CASSPWGGDGGYF
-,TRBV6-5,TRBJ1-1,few,TGTGCCAGCAGCACTGGGAGGGCTGAAGCTTTCTTT,CASSTGRAEAFF
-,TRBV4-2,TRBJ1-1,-,TGTGCCAGCAGCCTACGACAGGAGAACACTGAAGCTTTCTTT,CASSLRQENTEAFF
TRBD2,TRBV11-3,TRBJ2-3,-,TGTGCCAGCACCCAACTAGCGGGCGGAGTCACAGATACGCAGTATTTT,CASTQLAGGVTDTQYF